The clone carrying this T cell receptor beta chain has a count of ten or more. Its matching antigen is unknown. The sample originates from a study of breast tumors, draining lymph nodes, adjacent tissues. Overall study results and limits: Tumors had less TCR diversity than lymph nodes, more than nontumor tissue.

Breast cancer patients provided tissue from their axillary draining lymph nodes. CDR1 is KGHDR, CDR2 SFDVKD, per germline. CDR3 size: 14 residues. Deletions cut 9 bases from V and 5 bases from J, with 17 bases between. TCRdb processed the multiplex PCR reads anew with MiXCR; each CDR3 protein has one entry. The sample has 150,000 to 200,000 distinct CDR3 sequences; roughly a third are singletons. This chain joins TRBV24-1 and TRBJ2-3; D may be TRBD2 (6 bases). The receptor was isolated from a female donor with breast cancer. Some clones in this sample may be carry-over from other donors' samples. The source material was axillary lymph node tissue. In DNA, the CDR3 is TGTGCCACCTCCGCCGATGGAGGGGTAGATACGCAGTATTTT. Amino acids: CATSADGGVDTQYF.